A selection of T cell receptor beta chains follows, all from one sample in a study of cytomegalovirus exposure and HLA in healthy donors. Assay: immunoSEQ multiplex PCR; the TCRdb copy retains only in-frame clones and omits some. The data contain 150,000 to 200,000 clones, 75% to 90% of them singletons. Sequences were obtained from PBMCs. These receptors all stem from a woman between 18 and 29 years old in good health and CMV-seronegative. Both conserved end residues are part of each CDR3. Clone sizes are given selectively: once, few, many, or a class where the clone is expanded.

j_call v_call clone_size cdr3_aa
TRBJ2-1 TRBV9 - CASSVGTSGTDEQFF
TRBJ2-7 TRBV27 - CASTTGLAGDEQYF
TRBJ2-7 TRBV28 - CASSLQGYEQYF
TRBJ1-5 TRBV7-9 - CASSLVSWQGEQPQHF
TRBJ1-5 TRBV19 - CASNGGNWGNQPQHF
TRBJ2-1 TRBV7-3 - CASSTNSASGSEQFF
TRBJ2-5 TRBV14 - CASSPGHLEETQYF
TRBJ2-7 TRBV18 - CASSPPVRQGYGQYF
TRBJ1-5 TRBV21-1 - CASSKGPRGGDGQPQHF
TRBJ1-1 TRBV28 once CASTREDLDTEAFF
TRBJ2-2 TRBV28 once CASLKGERVGELFF
TRBJ2-1 TRBV5-1 - CASSLVISYNEQFF
TRBJ2-1 TRBV5-1 - CASSLVWPGDEQFF
TRBJ2-7 TRBV4-2 - CASSHPIAGAKLSYEQYF
TRBJ1-2 TRBV7-9 once CASSTTNKQGGYTF
TRBJ2-6 TRBV27 - CASSPLFSGANVLTF
TRBJ2-1 TRBV11-1 - CASTLGQGAWEQFF
TRBJ2-5 TRBV6-5 - CASSYLAGVQETQYF
TRBJ2-1 TRBV6-4 - CASSERSGTDLYNEQFF
TRBJ2-3 TRBV7-3 - CASSFSSGSVTDTQYF
TRBJ2-7 TRBV7-2 - CASSSHYEQYF
TRBJ2-2 TRBV5-6 - CASSLLASGTNTGELFF
TRBJ2-2 TRBV27 few CASSLGGSTGELFF
TRBJ1-4 TRBV7-9 - CASSRDDRVEEKLFF
TRBJ1-1 TRBV7-9 - CASRTTGTEAFF
TRBJ2-7 TRBV5-1 - CASSLDTVGQGRPYEQYF
TRBJ1-5 TRBV18 - CASSPTGGLSNQPQHF
TRBJ1-1 TRBV2 few CASQGQGFTEAFF
TRBJ2-5 TRBV7-6 - CASSPSGTSGGTQETQYF
TRBJ1-1 TRBV7-9 - CASSGGGGNTEAFF
TRBJ2-5 TRBV5-4 - CASSLAGTVETQYF
TRBJ2-5 TRBV10-2 - CASSEGLAGTETQYF
TRBJ2-3 TRBV15 - CATSGGLAGSTDTQYF
TRBJ1-1 TRBV7-8 - CASSFGQLNTEAFF
TRBJ2-1 TRBV7-9 - CASTSGSDEQFF
TRBJ1-2 TRBV6-6 few CASSSPGGSYGYTF
TRBJ1-5 TRBV6-1 - CASSDPPSSNQPQHF
TRBJ1-2 TRBV15 - CATSGGTSGDYGYTF
TRBJ2-3 TRBV5-1 - CASSPGQGRTDTQYF
TRBJ2-1 TRBV10-3 - CAISAASGGAYEQFF
TRBJ1-4 TRBV4-2 - CASSQGGTRNEKLFF
TRBJ2-7 TRBV28 - CASIESGGYYEQYF
TRBJ2-5 TRBV18 - CASSQKGGGLQETQYF
TRBJ1-4 TRBV9 few CASSAQGDDEKLFF
TRBJ2-2 TRBV28 - CASSGGGQYTGELFF
TRBJ2-6 TRBV7-9 - CASSHTSSGANVLTF
TRBJ2-7 TRBV7-9 - CSSSPRTSLYEQYF
TRBJ2-3 TRBV6-5 once CASSLTSGTTQYF
TRBJ2-7 TRBV11-2 - CASSLVEGYEQYF
TRBJ2-5 TRBV5-1 few CASSLAGETQYF
TRBJ2-1 TRBV7-9 - CASRSGFHEQFF
- TRBV13 - CASRGRGYEQYF